One and the same sample provided the 26 T cell receptor beta chains below, sequenced in a study of CD8 T cells in ankylosing spondylitis. Via MiXCR, TCRdb re-called the 5' RACE reads, giving one row per CDR3 protein. This sample has approximately 30,000 distinct CDR3 sequences, with roughly 7.3% found just once. Source material: blood. The receptor source for this set is a male donor with ankylosing spondylitis or in good health (not recorded which).

The chain has TRBV28 and TRBJ2-1; possibly TRBD2 for D (6 bases). V lost 5 bases to trimming and J lost 6 bases, with 17 bases between them. This CDR3 is built from 15 residues. Germline CDR1 and CDR2: MDHEN and SYDVKM. The CDR3 loop is CASSPPGAGTNEQFF. The DNA of the CDR3 is TGTGCCAGCAGTCCCCCGGGCGCGGGGACCAATGAGCAGTTCTTC.

This clonotype was seen repeatedly, ten times or more. The V call is TRBV29-1, the J call TRBJ2-3, with 9 bases identical to TRBD2. This CDR3 has 14 residues. Unmatched junction bases numbered 7, after V lost 7 bases and J lost 2 bases. CDR1 SQVTM and CDR2 ANQGSEA come from the germline V gene. The CDR3 protein is CSGSPSGNTDTQYF. Written as DNA, the CDR3 is TGCAGCGGAAGCCCTAGCGGGAACACAGATACGCAGTATTTT.

The rearrangement links TRBV29-1 to TRBJ2-5; D is undetermined. This CDR3 is 14 amino acids long. Trimming stripped 0 bases from V and 4 bases from J, with 12 bases between. Germline lookup yields CDR1 SQVTM and CDR2 ANQGSEA. The CDR3 nucleotides are TGCAGCGTTGAAGATAGTAGAAGGATAGAGACCCAGTACTTC. This translates into CSVEDSRRIETQYF.

This rearrangement joins TRBV7-8 to TRBJ2-5, with TRBD2 matching over 9 bases. Germline trimming cut 5 bases from V and 1 base from J; bases unmatched to any gene: 8. CDR1 is SGHVS, CDR2 FQNEAQ, per germline. The CDR3 runs 16 residues. CDR3 in amino acids: CASSPGRGGAQETQYF. The CDR3 DNA reads TGTGCCAGCAGCCCGGGGCGCGGGGGGGCCCAAGAGACCCAGTACTTC.

This clonotype turned up a few times. The gene calls are TRBV28 and TRBJ2-5; the D is unclear. This CDR3 spans 14 amino acids. Deletions cut 1 base from V and 5 bases from J, with 11 bases between. Looked up from germline, CDR1 is MDHEN and CDR2 is SYDVKM. CDR3 in DNA: TGTGCCAGCAGTTTATCGTCTCAGTTCGAGACCCAGTACTTC. This translates into CASSLSSQFETQYF.

In its sample, this clonotype was seen many times. The rearrangement joins TRBV7-2 to TRBJ1-1; 9 bases fit TRBD1. The germline V gene encodes CDR1 SGHTA and CDR2 FQGNSA. V was pared by 5 bases and J by 5 bases, with 15 bases of the junction left unmatched. The CDR3 consists of 17 residues. The CDR3 DNA is TGTGCCAGCAGCCGAACGGGGACAGGGCTCATTCGGACTGAAGCTTTCTTT. It translates to CASSRTGTGLIRTEAFF.

This clonotype was counted many times. The V call is TRBV29-1, the J call TRBJ2-1; D gene unclear. V was cut by 2 bases and J by 6 bases, with 11 bases left in between. The CDR3 is made up of 13 amino acids. The germline V gene encodes CDR1 SQVTM and CDR2 ANQGSEA. DNA for the CDR3: TGCAGCGTTGAACCCCAAAAGGGCAATGAGCAGTTCTTC. Translating it yields CSVEPQKGNEQFF.

This clonotype was observed many times. This sequence joins TRBV29-1 and TRBJ2-3; TRBD1 matches 7 bases. Per the germline V gene, CDR1 is SQVTM and CDR2 is ANQGSEA. This CDR3 is 14 amino acids long. Trimming took 6 bases from V and 2 from J; bases not matched to a gene: 8. CDR3 in amino acids: CSVSRDRTTDTQYF. DNA of the CDR3: TGCAGCGTCAGCCGGGACAGAACCACAGATACGCAGTATTTT.

This clonotype was detected a few times. V usage is TRBV20-1 and J usage is TRBJ2-7; 7 bases fit TRBD2. Germline lookup yields CDR1 DFQATT and CDR2 SNEGSKA (reference sequence). The J segment lost 7 bases and the V segment lost 1 base, leaving 7 bases of the junction unmatched. This CDR3 has 13 amino acids. CDR3: CSARVAGAAEQYF. CDR3 bases: TGCAGTGCTAGAGTGGCGGGAGCCGCTGAGCAGTACTTC.

This clonotype was counted a few times. This chain joins TRBV10-3 and TRBJ1-2, with D possibly TRBD1 on 5 matching bases. The germline V gene has CDR1 ENHRY and CDR2 SYGVKD. This CDR3 region has 14 residues. V lost 6 bases and J lost 1, with 12 bases in between. As DNA, the CDR3 is TGTGCCATCAGCCGTGACAGAAATAACTATGGCTACACCTTC. Residues: CAISRDRNNYGYTF.

This clonotype was seen ten or more times. The J gene is TRBJ2-7, the V gene TRBV5-5; D is uncertain. Trimming shortened V by 0 bases and J by 0 bases, and 7 bases separated the two germline ends. This CDR3 has 14 residues. Germline CDR1 is SGHKS and CDR2 is YYEKEE (reference sequence). The CDR3 nucleotides are TGTGCCAGCAGCTTGGTCCGGAGCTCCTACGAGCAGTACGTC. Translated: CASSLVRSSYEQYV.

The V and J genes are TRBV3-1 and TRBJ2-3; D is undetermined. Looked up from germline, CDR1 is LGHDT and CDR2 is YNNKEL (reference sequence). The CDR3 covers 15 residues. The V gene lost 4 bases and the J gene lost 2 bases, with 13 bases spanning the gap. CDR3 nucleotide sequence: TGTGCCAGCAGCCCGGCACGGACCCCCACAGATACGCAGTATTTT. Translation: CASSPARTPTDTQYF.

This clonotype was seen a few times. This chain links TRBV15 with TRBJ2-5; maybe TRBD2 (6 bases). The germline V and J ends were trimmed by 1 base and 5 bases, with 11 bases remaining between them. CDR1 LNHNV and CDR2 YYDKDF come from the germline V gene (reference sequence). This CDR3 has 14 amino acids. CDR3 in amino acids: CATSRGLAQETQYF. In DNA, the CDR3 is TGTGCCACCAGCAGAGGCCTAGCGCAGGAGACCCAGTACTTC.

This rearrangement joins TRBV28 to TRBJ1-2; D is unclear. CDR1 MDHEN and CDR2 SYDVKM come from the germline V gene. This CDR3 is built from 15 residues. Trimming took off 3 bases at V and 4 bases at J, with 15 bases between the two ends. In nucleotides, the CDR3 is TGTGCCAGCAGTTTGAGTAGGGATAGCGGCTATGGCTACACCTTC. Protein sequence: CASSLSRDSGYGYTF.

V usage is TRBV30 and J usage is TRBJ1-4, with TRBD1 identical over 8 bases. After removal of 7 bases from V and 6 bases from J, the junction contained 13 bases not matched to a gene. The CDR3 is 15 residues long. Per the germline V gene, CDR1 is GTSNPN and CDR2 is SVGIG (reference sequence). The CDR3 loop is CAYQPATGDYEKLFF. As DNA, the CDR3 is TGTGCCTACCAACCTGCGACAGGGGATTATGAAAAACTGTTTTTT.

This chain links TRBV4-2 with TRBJ2-3; unclear D gene. The CDR3 spans 14 residues. The germline V gene encodes CDR1 LGHNA and CDR2 YNFKEQ. V dropped 0 bases and J dropped 2 bases, with 6 bases sitting between them. In DNA, the CDR3 is TGTGCCAGCAGCCAAGAAGCTCTCACAGATACGCAGTATTTT. Amino acid sequence: CASSQEALTDTQYF.

This clonotype was seen repeatedly, ten times or more. This sequence joins TRBV12-3 or TRBV12-4 and TRBJ2-1; perhaps TRBD2 as D (5 bases). This CDR3 comprises 16 residues. Trimming left V 6 bases short and J 1 base short, with 16 bases between. The CDR3 loop reads CASSPARRWSYNEQFF. CDR3 nucleotide sequence: TGTGCCAGCAGCCCCGCGAGGAGGTGGTCCTACAATGAGCAGTTCTTC.

The rearrangement links TRBV12-3 or TRBV12-4 to TRBJ2-2; a possible D gene is TRBD1 (6 bases). The CDR3 length is 13 residues. The V gene lost 6 bases and the J gene lost 3 bases, with 8 bases spanning the gap. CDR3 DNA: TGTGCCAGCAGCCGACAGGACACCGGGGAGCTGTTTTTT. It translates to CASSRQDTGELFF.

This clonotype has at least ten counts. The chain couples TRBV28 to TRBJ2-2, with TRBD2 matching 8 bases. The length of the CDR3 is 15 residues. V trimming: 6 bases; J trimming: 5 bases; junction bases outside the gene matches: 8. Germline CDR1 is MDHEN and CDR2 is SYDVKM. The CDR3 bases are TGTGCCAGCAGCGAAAGCTTAGCGGGAACCGGGGAGCTGTTTTTT. The encoded protein is CASSESLAGTGELFF.

Judged by abundance, this clonotype is medium-sized (0.01 to 0.1%). J is TRBJ1-2 and V is TRBV4-3; no reliable D call. Per germline, CDR1 LGHNA and CDR2 YSLEER. Trimming cost V 0 bases and J 0 bases, with 11 bases left between them. This CDR3 spans 16 amino acids. This CDR3 is CASSQEFGFTNYGYTF. In DNA, the CDR3 is TGCGCCAGCAGCCAAGAGTTCGGTTTCACTAACTATGGCTACACCTTC.

J is TRBJ2-5 and V is TRBV20-1; 7 bases agree with TRBD1. The germline CDR1 and CDR2 sequences are DFQATT and SNEGSKA (reference sequence). After removal of 3 bases from V and 4 bases from J, the junction contained 8 bases not matched to a gene. CDR3 size: 14 residues. CDR3 in DNA: TGCAGTGCTAGGGAAGCAGGGGGTGGAGAGACCCAGTACTTC. Protein: CSAREAGGGETQYF.

The CDR3 here is CASSSTGAGANVLTF. CDR3 coding DNA: TGTGCCAGCAGTTCAACGGGTGCTGGGGCCAACGTCCTGACTTTC. The J gene is TRBJ2-6, the V gene TRBV28, with no clear D. V shed 4 bases and J shed 2 bases, with 9 bases lying between them. CDR1 and CDR2 (germline): MDHEN, SYDVKM. This CDR3 spans 15 amino acids.

This clonotype appeared a few times. V gene TRBV15 combines with J gene TRBJ1-1, with D maybe TRBD1 (5 bases). The germline V gene has CDR1 LNHNV and CDR2 YYDKDF (reference sequence). The CDR3 is 16 residues long. V was pared by 0 bases and J by 4 bases, with 15 bases between. CDR3 nucleotide sequence: TGTGCCACCAGCAGAGATGGTTTAGGGCAGGGCACTGAAGCTTTCTTT. It encodes CATSRDGLGQGTEAFF.

This clonotype was detected many times. CDR3 nucleotides: TGTGCCAGCAGCTTAGATTTACAGGGCCCTGAAGCTTTCTTT. Its protein product is CASSLDLQGPEAFF. The chain is built from TRBV7-2 and TRBJ1-1, with D perhaps TRBD1 (6 bases). Germline V gene sequence: CDR1 SGHTA, CDR2 FQGNSA. CDR3 length equals 14 residues. Trimming took off 1 base at V and 6 bases at J, with 12 bases between the two ends.

This clonotype was detected only a few times. The chain couples TRBV7-2 to TRBJ1-1; a weak D match, TRBD1 (5 bases). The V and J ends lost 5 bases and 1 base respectively, with 14 bases between them. CDR3 length: 15 residues. Germline CDR1 SGHTA, CDR2 FQGNSA. The CDR3 nucleotides are TGTGCCAGCAGCATCCTACCGGGACGGAACACTGAAGCTTTCTTT. Translation gives CASSILPGRNTEAFF.

This rearrangement joins TRBV7-9 to TRBJ2-3, with TRBD1 as a possible D gene (5 bases). The germline CDR1 and CDR2 sequences are SEHNR and FQNEAQ (reference sequence). The CDR3 covers 16 residues. Trimming removed 4 bases at V and 4 bases at J, with 18 bases between. The CDR3 DNA sequence: TGTGCCAGCAGCTCCGCCGACTTACAGGACGCAGATACGCAGTATTTT. Its translation is CASSSADLQDADTQYF. Looking up the rest from reference TRBV7-9 and TRBJ2-3 gives the full variable domain: DTGVSQNPRHKITKRGQNVTFRCDPISEHNRLYWYRQTLGQGPEFLTYFQNEAQLEKSRLLSDRFSAERPKGSFSTLEIQRTEQGDSAMYLCASSSADLQDADTQYFGPGTRLTVL.